The clone carrying this T cell receptor (beta chain) has a handful of counts. Its target is unknown. The data derive from a study of blood T cells in healthy people across ages. Study-wide points: In the absence of known donor CMV status, changes in expanded clonotypes were possibly confounded. Diversity estimated from one million T cells was considered an underestimate.

Primers used in a second PCR of roughly 6 to 11 cycles were a sample-barcoded 5' primer and a J-beta primer mix. A template-switch adaptor with 12 random nucleotides tagged each cDNA molecule. TCRdb used MiXCR to reprocess the 5' RACE reads, holding one entry per CDR3 protein. The data show more than 1.4 million distinct CDR3 sequences, about 40% seen once. CDR3 length: 15 amino acids. V was clipped by 4 bases and J by 2 bases, with 15 bases between them. Per germline, CDR1 ENHRY and CDR2 SYGVKD. This clonotype was obtained from a young woman in good health. The chain couples TRBV10-3 to TRBJ2-7; tentatively, D is TRBD1 or TRBD2 (5 bases each). Sequencing input: blood. The CDR3 here is CAISGAAVGAYEQYF. DNA for the CDR3: TGTGCCATCAGTGGTGCCGCGGTGGGGGCCTACGAGCAGTACTTC.